The 14 T cell receptor beta chains below were found in one sample sequenced in a study of chemoradiotherapy in HPV16-positive cancers. The assay was immunoSEQ multiplex PCR, and TCRdb's table has in-frame clones only and misses some. This table has some 13,000 clones, about two thirds appearing once. The sample was collected from a patient who underwent chemoradiotherapy. The receptors here all came from a human donor with HPV-associated anogenital cancer.

This clone came up a few times. This chain links TRBV7-3 with TRBJ1-1; D may be TRBD1 (6 bases). With 3 bases removed from V and 5 bases from J, the gap between germline ends came to 10 bases. CDR1 is SGHTA, CDR2 FQGTGA, per germline. CDR3 length: 13 amino acids. The CDR3 reads CASSFYRETEAFF. The CDR3 DNA is TGTGCCAGCAGCTTCTACAGGGAAACTGAAGCTTTCTTT.

The V call is TRBV9, the J call TRBJ2-1; TRBD1 matches 7 bases. The CDR3 extends over 17 amino acids. The V and J ends lost 0 bases and 8 bases, in that order; junction bases with no gene match: 14. CDR1 SGDLS and CDR2 YYNGEE come from the germline V gene. The CDR3 DNA sequence: TGTGCCAGCAGCGTAGATTTATCGCAGGGGGTAGTGTATGAGCAGTTCTTC. Protein product: CASSVDLSQGVVYEQFF.

The chain is built from TRBV5-1 and TRBJ2-7; D not resolved. Per the germline V gene, CDR1 is SGHRS and CDR2 is YFSETQ. Trimming removed 0 bases from V and 2 bases from J, with 6 bases in between. The CDR3 has 13 residues. The CDR3 sequence: CASSLDTTYEQYF. The CDR3 DNA sequence: TGCGCCAGCAGCTTGGACACTACCTACGAGCAGTACTTC.

Remarks on this clone: The junction shows a germline mismatch at one end, possibly a read error. CDR3 residues: CASRSPRDRGQKTVF. DNA for the CDR3: TGTGCCAGCAGATCCCCCCGGGACAGGGGGCAAAAAACTGTTTTT. The genes are TRBV7-2 and TRBJ1-4, with 12 positions matching TRBD1. The CDR3 runs 15 residues. The germline V gene encodes CDR1 SGHTA and CDR2 FQGNSA.

The V call is TRBV21-1, the J call TRBJ1-5; TRBD1 is taken as the D call from the table, unchecked against the DNA. TRBV21-1 corresponds to a pseudogene. The CDR3 is 18 amino acids. The CDR3 protein is CASSEKGTGERGNQPQHF. The DNA for the CDR3 is TGTGCCAGCAGCGAAAAAGGTACAGGGGAAAGGGGTAATCAGCCCCAGCATTTT.

V usage is TRBV15 and J usage is TRBJ2-5; TRBD2 agrees at 9 bases. The CDR3 sequence is 17 residues long. Germline V lookup: CDR1 LNHNV, CDR2 YYDKDF (reference sequence). Trimming cost V 5 bases and J 4 bases; bases outside gene matches: 14. CDR3 coding DNA: TGTGCCACCAGCCCTGGGGGGACTAGCATTTCCACAGAGACCCAGTACTTC. Protein product: CATSPGGTSISTETQYF.

This clone was counted between two and nine times. The chain is built from TRBV6-1 and TRBJ2-6; D is unclear. V lost 0 bases and J lost 0, with 3 bases in between. The CDR3 runs 15 residues. Germline V gives CDR1 MNHNS, CDR2 SASEGT. CDR3 sequence: CASSEAGSGANVLTF. The DNA of the CDR3 is TGTGCCAGCAGTGAAGCAGGCTCTGGGGCCAACGTCCTGACTTTC.

The rearrangement joins TRBV27 to TRBJ2-5; 8 bases are shared with TRBD1. With 5 bases clipped from V and 3 bases from J, the junction kept 2 bases outside the gene matches. The CDR3 is made up of 13 amino acids. Per germline, CDR1 MNHEY and CDR2 SMNVEV (reference sequence). This chain's CDR3 is CASSHRGEETQYF. The CDR3 DNA reads TGTGCCAGCAGTCACAGGGGGGAAGAGACCCAGTACTTC.

The CDR3 coding sequence is TGCGCCAGCAGCCAAGTCCCGACTAGCGACAACTACAATGAGCAGTTCTTC. Translating it yields CASSQVPTSDNYNEQFF. The chain combines TRBV4-3 with TRBJ2-1, with 8 nucleotides matching TRBD2. Trimming removed 1 base from V and 3 bases from J; junction bases left unmatched: 8. CDR3 size: 17 residues. Looked up from germline, CDR1 is LGHNA and CDR2 is YSLEER.

The rearrangement links TRBV7-8 to TRBJ2-1, with D tentatively TRBD1 (6 bases). Germline assignment: CDR1 SGHVS and CDR2 FQNEAQ. The germline V and J ends were trimmed by 1 base and 9 bases, with 19 bases remaining between them. This CDR3 has 16 residues. DNA for the CDR3: TGTGCCAGCAGCTTAGGACAGGTAGGGGACCTCGGTGAGCAGTTCTTC. It specifies CASSLGQVGDLGEQFF. The entire variable domain, with the rest obtained from reference TRBV7-8 and TRBJ2-1, is as follows: GAGVSQSPRYKVAKRGQDVALRCDPISGHVSLFWYQQALGQGPEFLTYFQNEAQLDKSGLPSDRFFAERPEGSVSTLKIQRTQQEDSAVYLCASSLGQVGDLGEQFFGPGTRLTVL.

The chain links TRBV19 to TRBJ1-5; D gene ambiguous. Trimming stripped 6 bases from V and 7 bases from J, with 13 bases between. CDR1 and CDR2 from the germline V gene are LNHDA and SQIVND (reference sequence). This CDR3 is built from 13 residues. The CDR3 spells CASSAGIGQPQHF. In nucleotides, the CDR3 is TGTGCCAGTAGCGCAGGAATTGGACAGCCCCAGCATTTT. The variable domain in full, completed from reference TRBV19 and TRBJ1-5, reads DGGITQSPKYLFRKEGQNVTLSCEQNLNHDAMYWYRQDPGQGLRLIYYSQIVNDFQKGDIAEGYSVSREKKESFPLTVTSAQKNPTAFYLCASSAGIGQPQHFGDGTRLSIL.

This chain uses TRBV28 with TRBJ2-1; D tentatively fits TRBD1 or TRBD2 (5 bases each). This CDR3 comprises 14 residues. Germline loops: CDR1 MDHEN, CDR2 SYDVKM. V shed 5 bases and J shed 3 bases, with 11 bases lying between them. The CDR3 coding sequence is TGTGCCAGCAGTGGTGGGACGGACTACAATGAGCAGTTCTTC. Protein: CASSGGTDYNEQFF.

The chain carries TRBV28 and TRBJ2-6, with D perhaps matching TRBD2 (5 bases). The CDR3 length is 16 residues. The germline CDR1 and CDR2 sequences are MDHEN and SYDVKM. Between the trimmed V and J ends, which lost 3 bases and 0 bases, there was a span of 9 bases. This CDR3 reads CASSLRENSGANVLTF. CDR3 nucleotide sequence: TGTGCCAGCAGTTTGAGGGAAAACTCTGGGGCCAACGTCCTGACTTTC.

The rearrangement joins TRBV12-5 to TRBJ2-5, with D perhaps TRBD1 (6 bases). CDR3 size: 14 residues. The V and J ends lost 1 base and 4 bases respectively, with 10 bases between them. From germline, CDR1 is LGHNT and CDR2 FRNRAP. The CDR3, as DNA: TGTGCTAGTGGTTTGGAAGGACAGCTAGAGACCCAGTACTTC. This translates into CASGLEGQLETQYF.